The following is a T cell receptor beta chain sequence with its context. Original methodology: Amplifying reference gene primers gave estimates of nucleated cell counts. Assay: immunoSEQ multiplex PCR; the TCRdb copy retains only in-frame clones and omits some. The DNA gave D and trimming, while V, J and clone size come from that table. The sample has tens of thousands of clones, roughly 76% seen once. The data were taken from a study of blood T cell repertoires in COVID-19. Overall study: The samples span acute and convalescent COVID-19 from the United States, Italy and Spain.

The sequence derives from a woman of 80 years or more with active or convalescent COVID-19. What was sequenced was peripheral blood.

CDR3 sequence: CASSLVGGQGAGETQYF. CDR3 sequence (DNA): TGTGCCAGCAGCTTAGTCGGAGGACAGGGGGCTGGAGAGACCCAGTACTTC. The chain is built from TRBV7-2 and TRBJ2-5; 11 nucleotides match TRBD1. Germline V gene lookup returns CDR1 SGHTA and CDR2 FQGNSA. This CDR3 is built from 17 residues. V lost 1 base and J lost 4; bases outside the gene matches: 8.